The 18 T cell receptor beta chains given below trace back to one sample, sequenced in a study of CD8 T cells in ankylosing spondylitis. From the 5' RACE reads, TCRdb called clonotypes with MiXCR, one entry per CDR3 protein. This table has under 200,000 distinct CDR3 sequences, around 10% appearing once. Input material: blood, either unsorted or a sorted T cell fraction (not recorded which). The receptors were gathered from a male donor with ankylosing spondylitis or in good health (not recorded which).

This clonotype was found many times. CDR3 nucleotide sequence: TGTGCCAGCACCCGGGACTCAAGGACTGATGGCTACACCTTC. It codes for CASTRDSRTDGYTF. The V call is TRBV6-4, the J call TRBJ1-2, with D maybe TRBD1 (5 bases). The germline V gene encodes CDR1 MRHNA and CDR2 SNTAGT. V gave up 7 bases and J gave up 6 bases, with 18 bases separating them. This CDR3 contains 14 residues.

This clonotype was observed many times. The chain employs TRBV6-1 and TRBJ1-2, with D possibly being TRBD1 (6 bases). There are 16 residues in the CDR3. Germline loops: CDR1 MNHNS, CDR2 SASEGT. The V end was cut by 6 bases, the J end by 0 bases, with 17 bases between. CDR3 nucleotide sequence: TGTGCCAGCAGCTTGACCGGGACACGTACTAACTATGGCTACACCTTC. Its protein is CASSLTGTRTNYGYTF.

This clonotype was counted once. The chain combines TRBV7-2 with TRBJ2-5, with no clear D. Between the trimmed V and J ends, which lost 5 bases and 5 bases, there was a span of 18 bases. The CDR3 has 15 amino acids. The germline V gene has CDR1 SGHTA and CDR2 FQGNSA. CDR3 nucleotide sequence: TGTGCCAGCAGCCCTGACCTGACATTCGGGGAGACCCAGTACTTC. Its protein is CASSPDLTFGETQYF.

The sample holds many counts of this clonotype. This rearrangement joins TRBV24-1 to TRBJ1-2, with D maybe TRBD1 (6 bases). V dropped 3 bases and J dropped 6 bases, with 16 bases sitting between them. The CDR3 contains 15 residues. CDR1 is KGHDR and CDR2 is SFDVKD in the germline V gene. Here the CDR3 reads CATSDRLQGSDGYTF. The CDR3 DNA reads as TGTGCCACCAGTGATCGATTACAGGGAAGCGATGGCTACACCTTC.

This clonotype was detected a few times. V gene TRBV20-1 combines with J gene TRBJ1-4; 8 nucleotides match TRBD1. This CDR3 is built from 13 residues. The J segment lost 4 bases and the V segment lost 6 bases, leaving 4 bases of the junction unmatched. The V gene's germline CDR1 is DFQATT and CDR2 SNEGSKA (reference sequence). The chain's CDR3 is CSARTGRNEKLFF. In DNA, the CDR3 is TGCAGTGCCAGGACAGGGCGTAATGAAAAACTGTTTTTT.

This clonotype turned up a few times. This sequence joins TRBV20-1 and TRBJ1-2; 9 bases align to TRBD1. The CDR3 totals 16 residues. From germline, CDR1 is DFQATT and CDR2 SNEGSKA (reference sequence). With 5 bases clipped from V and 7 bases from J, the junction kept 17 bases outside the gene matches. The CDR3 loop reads CSAPLTSSGQGAGYTF. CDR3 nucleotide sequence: TGCAGTGCTCCGTTAACCTCGTCGGGACAGGGCGCTGGCTACACCTTC.

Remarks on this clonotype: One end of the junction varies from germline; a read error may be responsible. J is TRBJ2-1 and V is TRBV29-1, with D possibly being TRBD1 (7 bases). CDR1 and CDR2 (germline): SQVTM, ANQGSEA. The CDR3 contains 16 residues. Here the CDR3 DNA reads TGCAGCGTTGAAGTTAATCCCGGCGGGACAGAAATGGGGCAGCTCTTC. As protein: CSVEVNPGGTEMGQLF.

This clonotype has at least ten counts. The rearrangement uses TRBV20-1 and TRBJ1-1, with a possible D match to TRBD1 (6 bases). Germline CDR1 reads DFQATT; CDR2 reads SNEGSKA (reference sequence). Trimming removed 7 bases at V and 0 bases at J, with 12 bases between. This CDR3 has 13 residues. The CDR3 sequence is CSGPGDMNTEAFF. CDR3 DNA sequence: TGCAGTGGTCCAGGGGACATGAACACTGAAGCTTTCTTT.

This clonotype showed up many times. The DNA for the CDR3 is TGTGCCAGCAGCCAGGTGGTGAACACTGAAGCTTTCTTT. Its protein product is CASSQVVNTEAFF. The V gene is TRBV6-1, the J gene TRBJ1-1; D is unclear. Germline V gene sequence: CDR1 MNHNS, CDR2 SASEGT. V lost 6 bases and J lost 0, with 8 bases in between. The CDR3 is 13 amino acids.

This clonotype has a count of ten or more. The CDR3, as DNA: TGTGCTAGTGGTACTAGCGGGCAAAACATTCAGTACTTC. Its translation: CASGTSGQNIQYF. The V call is TRBV12-5, the J call TRBJ2-4; TRBD2 agrees at 9 bases. CDR1 LGHNT and CDR2 FRNRAP come from the germline V gene. This CDR3 is 13 amino acids long. The V gene end was trimmed by 5 bases and the J gene end by 5 bases; junction bases not matched to a gene: 1.

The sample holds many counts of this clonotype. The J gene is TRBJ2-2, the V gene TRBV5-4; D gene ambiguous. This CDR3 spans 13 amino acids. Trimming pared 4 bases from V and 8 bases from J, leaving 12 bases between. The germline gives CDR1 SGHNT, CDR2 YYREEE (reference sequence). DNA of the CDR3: TGTGCCAGCAGCCCCCTGACGGATGGGGAGCTGTTTTTT. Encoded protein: CASSPLTDGELFF.

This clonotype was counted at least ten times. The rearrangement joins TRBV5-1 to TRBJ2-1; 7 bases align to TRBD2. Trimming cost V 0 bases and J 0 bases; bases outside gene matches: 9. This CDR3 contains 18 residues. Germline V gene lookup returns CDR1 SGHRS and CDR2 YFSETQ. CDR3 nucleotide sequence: TGCGCCAGCAGCTTGGTGGCTAGCGGAGGGAGCTCCTACAATGAGCAGTTCTTC. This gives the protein CASSLVASGGSSYNEQFF.

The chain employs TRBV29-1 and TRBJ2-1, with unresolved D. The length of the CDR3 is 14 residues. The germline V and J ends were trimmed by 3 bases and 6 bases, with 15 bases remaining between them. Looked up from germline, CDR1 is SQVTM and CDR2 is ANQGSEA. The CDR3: CSVDSFGLSNEQFF. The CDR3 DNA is TGCAGCGTTGATTCTTTTGGGCTCAGCAATGAGCAGTTCTTC.

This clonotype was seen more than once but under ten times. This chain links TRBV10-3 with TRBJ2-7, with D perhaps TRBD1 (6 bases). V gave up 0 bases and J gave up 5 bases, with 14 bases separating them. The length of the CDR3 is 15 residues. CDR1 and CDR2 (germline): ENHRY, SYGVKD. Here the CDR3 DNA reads TGTGCCATCAGTGAGTCGGGCAGGGGCCTCGACGAGCAGTACTTC. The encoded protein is CAISESGRGLDEQYF.

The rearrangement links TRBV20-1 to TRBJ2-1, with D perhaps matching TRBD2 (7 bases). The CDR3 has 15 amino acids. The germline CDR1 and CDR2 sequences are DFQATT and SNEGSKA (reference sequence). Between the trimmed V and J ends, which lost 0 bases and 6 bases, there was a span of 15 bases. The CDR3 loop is CSARDRQGRVNEQFF. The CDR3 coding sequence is TGCAGTGCTAGAGATAGGCAGGGGAGGGTCAATGAGCAGTTCTTC.

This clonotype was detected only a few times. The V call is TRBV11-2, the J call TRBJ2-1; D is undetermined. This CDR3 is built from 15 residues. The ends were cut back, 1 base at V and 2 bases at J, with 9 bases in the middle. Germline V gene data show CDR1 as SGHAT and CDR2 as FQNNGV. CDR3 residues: CASSLVLGTYNEQFF. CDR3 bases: TGTGCCAGCAGCTTAGTCCTGGGAACCTACAATGAGCAGTTCTTC. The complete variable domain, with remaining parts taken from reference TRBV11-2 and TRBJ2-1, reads EAGVAQSPRYKIIEKRQSVAFWCNPISGHATLYWYQQILGQGPKLLIQFQNNGVVDDSQLPKDRFSAERLKGVDSTLKIQPAKLEDSAVYLCASSLVLGTYNEQFFGPGTRLTVL.

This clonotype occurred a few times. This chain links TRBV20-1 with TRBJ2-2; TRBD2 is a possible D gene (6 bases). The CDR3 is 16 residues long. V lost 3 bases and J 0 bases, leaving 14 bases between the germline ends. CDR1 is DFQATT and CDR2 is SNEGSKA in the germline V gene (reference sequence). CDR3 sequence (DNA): TGCAGTGCTAGGGGGGGTCGAGCGGCGAACACCGGGGAGCTGTTTTTT. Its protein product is CSARGGRAANTGELFF.

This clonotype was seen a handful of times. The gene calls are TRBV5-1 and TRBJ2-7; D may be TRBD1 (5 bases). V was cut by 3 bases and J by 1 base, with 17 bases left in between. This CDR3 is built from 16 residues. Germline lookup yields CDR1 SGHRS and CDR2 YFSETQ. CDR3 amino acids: CASSSSRTTGSYEQYF. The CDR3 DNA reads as TGCGCCAGCAGCTCCTCCCGGACAACAGGTTCCTACGAGCAGTACTTC.